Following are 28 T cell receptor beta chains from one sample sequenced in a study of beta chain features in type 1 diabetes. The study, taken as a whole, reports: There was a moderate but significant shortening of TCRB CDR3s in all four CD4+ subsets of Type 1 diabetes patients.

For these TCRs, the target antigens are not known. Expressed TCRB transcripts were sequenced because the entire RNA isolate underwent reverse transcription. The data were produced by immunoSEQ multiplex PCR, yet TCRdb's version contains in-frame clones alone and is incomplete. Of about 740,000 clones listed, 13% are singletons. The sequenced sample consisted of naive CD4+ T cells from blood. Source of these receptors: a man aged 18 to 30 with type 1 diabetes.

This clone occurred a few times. Here the CDR3 reads CASSLGPGTGVYEQYF. The CDR3 nucleotides are TGTGCCAGCTCACTTGGTCCCGGGACAGGGGTCTACGAGCAGTACTTC. The chain uses TRBV18 and TRBJ2-7; 10 positions match TRBD1. The V gene's germline CDR1 is KGHSH and CDR2 LQKENI. The CDR3 is 16 residues long. V lost 4 bases to trimming and J lost 3 bases; unmatched junction nucleotides: 9.

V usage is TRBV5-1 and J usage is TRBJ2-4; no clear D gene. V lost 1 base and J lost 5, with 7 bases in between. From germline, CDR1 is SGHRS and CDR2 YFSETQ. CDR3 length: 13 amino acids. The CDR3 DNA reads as TGCGCCAGCAGCTTGTCGATCGAAAACATTCAGTACTTC. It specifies CASSLSIENIQYF.

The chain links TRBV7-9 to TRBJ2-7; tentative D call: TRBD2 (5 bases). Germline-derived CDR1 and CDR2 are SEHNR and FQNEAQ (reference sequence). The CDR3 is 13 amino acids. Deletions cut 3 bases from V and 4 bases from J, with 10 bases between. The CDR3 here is CASSFSGIYEQYF. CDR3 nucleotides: TGTGCCAGCAGCTTCTCGGGGATTTACGAGCAGTACTTC.

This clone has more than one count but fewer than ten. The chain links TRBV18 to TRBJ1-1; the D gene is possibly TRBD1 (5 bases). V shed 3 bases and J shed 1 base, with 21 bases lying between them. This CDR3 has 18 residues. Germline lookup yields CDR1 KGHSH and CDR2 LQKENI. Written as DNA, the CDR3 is TGTGCCAGCTCACCGCCGGGACTCCCAAGGGGAGAGAACACTGAAGCTTTCTTT. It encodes CASSPPGLPRGENTEAFF.

This CDR3 reads CASSAHRSTDTQYF. In nucleotides, the CDR3 is TGTGCCAGCAGCGCCCACAGAAGCACAGATACGCAGTATTTT. This chain links TRBV9 with TRBJ2-3; no firm D call. Germline assignment: CDR1 SGDLS and CDR2 YYNGEE. The CDR3 is 14 amino acids. V lost 3 bases and J 0 bases, leaving 8 bases between the germline ends.

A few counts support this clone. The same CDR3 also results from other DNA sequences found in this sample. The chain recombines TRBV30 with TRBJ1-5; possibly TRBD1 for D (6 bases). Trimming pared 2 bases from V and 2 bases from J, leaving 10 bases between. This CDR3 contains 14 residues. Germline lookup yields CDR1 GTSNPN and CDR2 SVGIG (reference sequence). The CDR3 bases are TGTGCCTGGAGTCCTGGGGGCGGCAATCAGCCCCAGCATTTT. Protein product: CAWSPGGGNQPQHF.

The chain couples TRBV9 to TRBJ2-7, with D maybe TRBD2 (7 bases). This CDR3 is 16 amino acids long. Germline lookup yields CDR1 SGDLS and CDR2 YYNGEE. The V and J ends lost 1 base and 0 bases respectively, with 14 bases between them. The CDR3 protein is CASSVSGGGSSYEQYF. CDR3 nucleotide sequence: TGTGCCAGCAGCGTATCGGGCGGGGGCAGCTCCTACGAGCAGTACTTC.

The CDR3 protein is CAWSGSLPTDTQYF. Written as DNA, the CDR3 is TGTGCCTGGAGTGGGTCCCTCCCCACAGATACGCAGTATTTT. The chain employs TRBV30 and TRBJ2-3; no firm D call. V was shortened by 1 base and J by 2 bases, with 10 bases between the two germline ends. There are 14 residues in the CDR3. Looked up from germline, CDR1 is GTSNPN and CDR2 is SVGIG (reference sequence).

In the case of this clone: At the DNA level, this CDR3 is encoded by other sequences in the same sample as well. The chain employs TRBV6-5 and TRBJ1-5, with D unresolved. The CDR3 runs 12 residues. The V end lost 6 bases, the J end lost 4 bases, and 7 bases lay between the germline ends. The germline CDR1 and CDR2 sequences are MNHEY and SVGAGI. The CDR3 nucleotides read TGTGCCAGCAGGGGCCCAAATCAGCCCCAGCATTTT. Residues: CASRGPNQPQHF.

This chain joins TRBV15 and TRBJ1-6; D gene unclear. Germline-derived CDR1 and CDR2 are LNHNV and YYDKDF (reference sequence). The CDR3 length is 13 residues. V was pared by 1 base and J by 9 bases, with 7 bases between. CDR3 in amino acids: CATSRVPGSPLHF. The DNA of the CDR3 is TGTGCCACCAGCAGAGTTCCGGGTTCACCCCTCCACTTT.

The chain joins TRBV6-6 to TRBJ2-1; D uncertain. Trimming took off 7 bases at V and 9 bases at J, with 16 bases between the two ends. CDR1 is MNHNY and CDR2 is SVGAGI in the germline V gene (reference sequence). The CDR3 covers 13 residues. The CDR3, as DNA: TGTGCCAGCACCGAAGGGTCGGGTTTTGAGCAGTTCTTC. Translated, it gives CASTEGSGFEQFF.

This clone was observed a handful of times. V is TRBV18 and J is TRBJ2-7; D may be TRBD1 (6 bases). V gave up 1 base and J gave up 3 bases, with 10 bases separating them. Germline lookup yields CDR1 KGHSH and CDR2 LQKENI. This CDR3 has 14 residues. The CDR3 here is CASSPHREFYEQYF. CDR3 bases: TGTGCCAGCTCACCACACAGGGAGTTCTACGAGCAGTACTTC.

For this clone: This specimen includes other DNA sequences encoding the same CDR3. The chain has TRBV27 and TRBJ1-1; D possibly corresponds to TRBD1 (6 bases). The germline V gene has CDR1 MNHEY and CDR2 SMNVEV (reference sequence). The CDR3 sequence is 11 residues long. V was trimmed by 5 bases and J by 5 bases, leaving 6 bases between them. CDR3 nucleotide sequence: TGTGCCAGCAGTAGGGGGACTGAAGCTTTCTTT. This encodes CASSRGTEAFF.

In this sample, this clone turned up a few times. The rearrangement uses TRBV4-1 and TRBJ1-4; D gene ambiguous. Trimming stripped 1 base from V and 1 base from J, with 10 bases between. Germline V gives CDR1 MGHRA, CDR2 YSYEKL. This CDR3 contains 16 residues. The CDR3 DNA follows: TGCGCCAGCAGCCAAGCGCATGGGGAAACTAATGAAAAACTGTTTTTT. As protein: CASSQAHGETNEKLFF.

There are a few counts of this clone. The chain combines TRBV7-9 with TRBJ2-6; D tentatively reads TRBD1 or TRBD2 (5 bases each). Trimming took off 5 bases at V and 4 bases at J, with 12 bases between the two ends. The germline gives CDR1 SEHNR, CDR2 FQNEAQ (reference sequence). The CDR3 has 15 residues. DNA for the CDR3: TGTGCCAGCAGCCTTGTGGGGACCGGGGCCAACGTCCTGACTTTC. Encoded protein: CASSLVGTGANVLTF.

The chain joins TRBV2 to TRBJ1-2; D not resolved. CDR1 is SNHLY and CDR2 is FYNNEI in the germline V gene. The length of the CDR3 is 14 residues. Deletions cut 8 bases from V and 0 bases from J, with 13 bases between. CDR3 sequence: CASQTEKANYGYTF. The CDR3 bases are TGTGCCAGCCAAACGGAGAAAGCTAACTATGGCTACACCTTC. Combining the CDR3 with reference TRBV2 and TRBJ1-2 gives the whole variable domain EPEVTQTPSHQVTQMGQEVILRCVPISNHLYFYWYRQILGQKVEFLVSFYNNEISEKSEIFDDQFSVERPDGSNFTLKIRSTKLEDSAMYFCASQTEKANYGYTFGSGTRLTVV.

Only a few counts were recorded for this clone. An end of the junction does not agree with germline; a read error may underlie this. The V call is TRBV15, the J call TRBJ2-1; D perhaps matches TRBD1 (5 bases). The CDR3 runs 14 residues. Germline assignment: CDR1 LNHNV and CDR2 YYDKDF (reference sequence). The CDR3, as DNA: TGTGCCACCAGCGGAGACAGATTCCCCGGTGAGCAGTTCTTC. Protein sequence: CATSGDRFPGEQFF.

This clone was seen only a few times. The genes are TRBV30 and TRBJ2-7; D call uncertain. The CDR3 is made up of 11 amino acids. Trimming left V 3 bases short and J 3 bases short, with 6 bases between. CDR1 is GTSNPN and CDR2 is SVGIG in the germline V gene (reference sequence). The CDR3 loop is CAWSNIYEQYF. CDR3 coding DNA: TGTGCCTGGAGCAATATCTACGAGCAGTACTTC.

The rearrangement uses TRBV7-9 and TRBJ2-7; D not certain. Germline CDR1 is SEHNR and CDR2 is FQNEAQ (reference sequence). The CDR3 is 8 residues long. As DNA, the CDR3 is TGTGCCAGCAGCCCCCTCCCGGTC. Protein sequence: CASSPLPV.

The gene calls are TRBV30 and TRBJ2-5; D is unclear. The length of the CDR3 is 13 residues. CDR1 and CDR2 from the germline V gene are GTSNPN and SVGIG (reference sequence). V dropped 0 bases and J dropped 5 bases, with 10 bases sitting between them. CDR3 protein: CAWSVPVGETQYF. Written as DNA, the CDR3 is TGTGCCTGGAGTGTCCCGGTGGGTGAGACCCAGTACTTC.

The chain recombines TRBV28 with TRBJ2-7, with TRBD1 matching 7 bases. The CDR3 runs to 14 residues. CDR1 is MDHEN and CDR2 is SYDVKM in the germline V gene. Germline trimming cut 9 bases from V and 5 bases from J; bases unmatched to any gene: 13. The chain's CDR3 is CASEPGTAPHEQYF. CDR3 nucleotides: TGTGCCAGTGAACCCGGGACAGCTCCCCACGAGCAGTACTTC.

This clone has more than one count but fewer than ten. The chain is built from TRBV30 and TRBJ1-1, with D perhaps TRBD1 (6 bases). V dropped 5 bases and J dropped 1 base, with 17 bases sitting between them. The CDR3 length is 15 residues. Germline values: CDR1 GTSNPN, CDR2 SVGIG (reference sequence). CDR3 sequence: CAWGPQGIGNTEAFF. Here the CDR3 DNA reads TGTGCCTGGGGTCCACAGGGAATAGGGAACACTGAAGCTTTCTTT.

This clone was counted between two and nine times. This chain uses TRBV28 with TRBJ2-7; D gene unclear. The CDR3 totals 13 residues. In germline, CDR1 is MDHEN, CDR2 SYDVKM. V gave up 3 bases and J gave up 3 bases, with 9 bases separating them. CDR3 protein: CASSLVGIYEQYF. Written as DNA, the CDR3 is TGTGCCAGCAGTTTGGTAGGGATCTACGAGCAGTACTTC.

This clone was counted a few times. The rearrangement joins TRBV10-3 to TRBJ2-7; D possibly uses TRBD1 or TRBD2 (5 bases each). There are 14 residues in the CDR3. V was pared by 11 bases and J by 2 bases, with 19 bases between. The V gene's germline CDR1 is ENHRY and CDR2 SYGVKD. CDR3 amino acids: CASKLGPAAYEQYF. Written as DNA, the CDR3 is TGTGCCTCTAAACTGGGACCGGCGGCCTACGAGCAGTACTTC.

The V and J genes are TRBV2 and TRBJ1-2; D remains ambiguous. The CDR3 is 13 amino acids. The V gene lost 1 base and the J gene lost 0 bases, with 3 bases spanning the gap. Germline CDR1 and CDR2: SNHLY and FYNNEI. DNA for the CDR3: TGTGCCAGCAGTGAAGGACCTAACTATGGCTACACCTTC. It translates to CASSEGPNYGYTF.

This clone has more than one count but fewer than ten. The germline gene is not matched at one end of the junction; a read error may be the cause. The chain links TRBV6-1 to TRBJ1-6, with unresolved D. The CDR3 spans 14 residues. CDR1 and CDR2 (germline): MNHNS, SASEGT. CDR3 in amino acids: CASTADSDNTPLHF. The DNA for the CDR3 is TGTGCCAGCACGGCGGATTCGGATAATACACCCCTCCACTTT.

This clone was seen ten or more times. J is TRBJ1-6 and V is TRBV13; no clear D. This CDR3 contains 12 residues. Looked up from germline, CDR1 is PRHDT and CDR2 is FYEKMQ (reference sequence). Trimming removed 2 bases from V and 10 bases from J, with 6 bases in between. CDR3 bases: TGTGCCAGCAGCTTACCTGGCTCACCCCTCCACTTT. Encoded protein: CASSLPGSPLHF.

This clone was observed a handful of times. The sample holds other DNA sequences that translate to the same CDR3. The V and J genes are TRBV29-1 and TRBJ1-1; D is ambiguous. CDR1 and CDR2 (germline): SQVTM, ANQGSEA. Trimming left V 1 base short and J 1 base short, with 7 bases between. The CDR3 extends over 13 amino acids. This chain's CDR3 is CSVEAGTNTEAFF. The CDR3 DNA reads TGCAGCGTTGAAGCGGGCACGAACACTGAAGCTTTCTTT.